This T cell receptor beta chain appears in the sequencing data of a study of PD-L1 blockade in urothelial cancer. The overall study: Of 29 patients, twenty-five were males with bladder-origin urothelial cancer. When blood samples were assessed, the median T cell count was 141,255.

Data came from immunoSEQ multiplex PCR; TCRdb stores just in-frame clones and leaves some out. The sample carries about 79,000 clones, approximately 80% recorded once. Indicated time point: pretreatment peripheral blood. Every patient provided from 1 to 8 samples, collected pretreatment and on-treatment. The CDR3 loop spans 17 amino acids. The germline V gene has CDR1 SGHTA and CDR2 FQGNSA. The V segment lost 7 bases and the J segment 4 bases; nucleotides outside the gene matches: 14. The J gene is TRBJ2-3, the V gene TRBV7-2, with TRBD2 matching 10 bases. The sequences come from PBMCs, collected around atezolizumab (anti-PD-L1) treatment. This clonotype was sampled from a man aged 35-49 years with urothelial cancer. The CDR3 protein is CASTTMSSGRWADTQYF. Written as DNA, the CDR3 is TGTGCCAGCACCACCATGAGTAGCGGGAGGTGGGCAGATACGCAGTATTTT.